This T cell receptor beta chain is from a study of blood T cells in healthy people across ages. Study-wide points: Diversity estimates drawn from one million T cells were deemed underestimates. Among T cells, TCR beta diversity per million cells dropped roughly linearly as age rose. Long-lived donors had more naive CD4+ cells and higher diversity than aged donors.

For this clonotype: The antigen is unknown.

V was clipped by 5 bases and J by 5 bases; unmatched bases: 9. The V gene's germline CDR1 is SGHRS and CDR2 YFSETQ. CDR3 size: 14 residues. The use of a sample-barcoded 5' primer and a J-beta primer mix characterized a second PCR of about 7 to 12 cycles. Each sample provided no less than 3 million CDR3-containing paired-end reads. MiXCR, run by TCRdb on the 5' RACE reads, gives a single entry per CDR3 protein. The sample carries 780,000 or so distinct CDR3 sequences, about 55% recorded once. The receptor was derived from a man of 80 years or more in good health. The chain recombines TRBV5-1 with TRBJ1-1; 7 nucleotides match TRBD1. Sequencing was performed on blood. The CDR3 DNA reads as TGCGCCAGCAGAGACGGACAGGAGGGGACTGAAGCTTTCTTT. It translates to CASRDGQEGTEAFF.